Given below is one T cell receptor (beta chain) in context. What it recognizes is unknown. The CDR3 has 16 amino acids. Germline CDR1 MGHDK, CDR2 SYGVNS. Trimming stripped 1 base from V and 5 bases from J, with 14 bases between. The sample comes from a study of vaccination and CD4 T cells after COVID-19. Study-wide context: The authors exposed cells to overlapping spike peptides derived from SARS-CoV-2, HCoV-NL63, HCoV-OC43 and HCoV-229E.

Sample treatment: approximately nine-day PBMC culture with coronavirus spike peptide pools or control peptides (ViraFEST assay). The Oncomine TCR Beta short-read assay sequenced DNA from cultured CD4+ T cells. It was cultured CD4+ T cells from which genomic DNA was extracted. TCRdb redid the calling of the PCR reads with MiXCR, one entry per CDR3 protein. The table includes around 15,000 distinct CDR3 sequences, roughly 53% detected once. The source of this sequence is a human donor who had recovered from COVID-19. Source: CD4+ T cells from blood, cultured in vitro, taken before SARS-CoV-2 vaccination. The chain has TRBV25-1 and TRBJ2-2, with D tentatively TRBD1 (6 bases). The CDR3 nucleotides read TGTGCCAGCAGTGAATCGAAACAGGGTGGAACCGGGGAGCTGTTTTTT. It translates to CASSESKQGGTGELFF.